What follows is one T cell receptor (beta chain) and its context. The target antigen is unknown. This record comes from a study of blood T cells in healthy people across ages. Study-wide points: Per million T cells, TCR beta diversity dropped about linearly as age rose. Reliance upon unsorted PBMCs precluded definitive naive versus antigen-experienced comparison.

Alongside a J-beta primer mix, a sample-barcoded 5' primer served in a second PCR lasting roughly 7 to 12 cycles. Sequencing recovered at least 2.5 million CDR3-containing paired-end reads from each sample. TCRdb ran MiXCR on the 5' RACE reads and lists one entry per CDR3 protein. In the table there are around 1,500,000 distinct CDR3 sequences, around 39% of which are singletons. In germline, CDR1 is LGHDT, CDR2 YNNKEL (reference sequence). This CDR3 region has 19 residues. V was pared by 1 base and J by 3 bases, with 19 bases between. This receptor was identified in a young woman in good health. The V and J genes are TRBV3-1 and TRBJ1-6, with TRBD1 as a possible D gene (5 bases). The sequencing input was blood. The CDR3 DNA sequence: TGTGCCAGCAGCCAAGGTCTAGGCGAGGGGAACCTCTATAATTCACCCCTCCACTTT. Its translation is CASSQGLGEGNLYNSPLHF.